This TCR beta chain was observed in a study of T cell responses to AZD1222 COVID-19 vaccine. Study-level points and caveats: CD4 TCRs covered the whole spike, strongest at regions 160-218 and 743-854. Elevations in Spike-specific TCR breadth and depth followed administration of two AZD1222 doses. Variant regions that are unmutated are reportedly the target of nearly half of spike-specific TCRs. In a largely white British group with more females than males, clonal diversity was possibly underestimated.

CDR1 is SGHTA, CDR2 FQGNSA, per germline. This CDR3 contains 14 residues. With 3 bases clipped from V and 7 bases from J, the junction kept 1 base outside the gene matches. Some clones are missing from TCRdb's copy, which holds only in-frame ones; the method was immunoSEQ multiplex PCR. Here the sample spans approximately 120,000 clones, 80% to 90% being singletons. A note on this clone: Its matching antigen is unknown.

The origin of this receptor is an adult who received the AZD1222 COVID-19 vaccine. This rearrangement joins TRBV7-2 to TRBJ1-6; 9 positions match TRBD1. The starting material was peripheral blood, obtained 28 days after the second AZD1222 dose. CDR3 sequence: CASSFTGGNSPLHF. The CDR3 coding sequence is TGTGCCAGCAGCTTCACAGGGGGCAATTCACCCCTCCACTTT.